This T cell receptor (beta chain) was sequenced in a study of regulatory T cells in long-lasting Graves disease (dated by TCRdb to the early 2020s). Study-wide context: In the newly diagnosed Graves' disease group, patients had been taking antithyroid drugs for less than 3 months. Patients with persistent Graves' disease were compared with patients with newly diagnosed Graves' disease using TCR sequencing and RNA sequencing of peripheral blood. The study was registered as a clinical trial and conducted in China. A total of about 35 samples underwent TCR sequencing, from around 13 patients with persistent Graves' disease and 20 or so patients with newly diagnosed Graves' disease.

In its sample, this clonotype was seen many times. There is no known antigen for this receptor. Base qualities were left out, and no much larger clone turns up one base away. Based on the germline V gene, the CDR1 and CDR2 sequences are SNHLY and FYNNEI. The CDR3 holds 10 amino acids from the cysteine to the phenylalanine. Only the CDR3 region is kept as DNA, spanning 30 bases read in frame from base 1. V loses 6 bases of germline sequence and J loses 7 bases, and the interval between the two ends is 6 bases. Explained via the paper, the time point label denotes: newly diagnosed GD, antithyroid drugs for less than 3 months. RNA was extracted from PBMCs in TRIzol for both TCR sequencing and RNA sequencing. The diagnosis of Graves' disease was made according to American Thyroid Association guidelines. Patients for the study were recruited at an endocrinology department in Xi'an, China. Each patient gave 9 to 10 milliliters of peripheral blood, collected in an EDTA anticoagulant tube. PBMCs were isolated by Ficoll Paque Plus density gradient separation without further T cell sorting. An Agilent 2100 Bioanalyzer and agarose gel were used to assess RNA quality, and a NanoDrop 2000 was used to measure RNA concentration.

To prepare the library, multiplex PCR was applied. Sequencing used an Illumina HiSeq 4000. CDR3 regions were amplified by Arm-PCR with iRepertoire HTBI primers to construct TCR beta libraries. Before sequencing, the PCR products underwent gel purification. In the paper's pipeline: Gene usage analysis of CDR3 amino acid clonotypes used the roughly 60 TRBV and approximately 13 TRBJ segments found across samples. COPE and FqMerger were used to merge the filtered high-quality paired reads into contigs. BLAST was used to align contigs to the IMGT TRBV, TRBD and TRBJ reference genes, and CDR3 was defined following IMGT. Highly expanded clones were defined as clonotypes with a frequency above 0.1%. Repertoire diversity was measured by Shannon entropy, and V-J evenness by the Gini coefficient. Public clonotypes were defined as clonotypes shared by more than one individual. TCRdb's own reprocessing of the public reads used fastp at Q25 and MiXCR and kept productive beta chains. Every entry covers one CDR3 protein and lists the most common genes and DNA from its rows. The V and J calls come from TCRdb's annotation, not from the publication. Within this sample are some 460,000 distinct CDR3 sequences, with roughly 17% of them counted one time only. The leading ten clones occupy more than 9% of the sample.

The full study reports these points: Persistent Graves' disease patients showed lower TCR Shannon entropy and fewer highly expanded clones than newly diagnosed patients, suggesting clonal expansion. The authors acknowledged the small sample size as a limitation that may reduce accuracy. Peripheral blood alone was examined, since thyroid tissue, which constituted the primary lesion, could not be accessed. Only the TCR beta chain was sequenced and analyzed. TRBV28, TRBJ1-2 and TRBJ2-5 were preferentially used in persistent disease, while TRBV20-1 and TRBJ2-1 were favored in newly diagnosed disease. A larger number of public clonotypes was shared among persistent patients (approximately 3,000) than among newly diagnosed patients (approximately 930).

This sample was shared with a second study, whose subject was T cells in Graves' hyperthyroidism and ophthalmopathy. The second publication reports: A patient counted as having stable Graves' hyperthyroidism if no progression to ophthalmopathy occurred over 18 months of follow-up. Hyperthyroidism patients were aged 18 to 65 years and newly diagnosed, with disease duration of less than 2 months. The study excluded patients with uncontrolled infections, other autoimmune diseases, pregnancy or lactation. Clinical symptoms, serum thyroxine and TRAb, thyroid ultrasound, and orbital computed tomography formed the basis for the diagnoses. The first round of RT-PCR for the TCR CDR3 was performed with the HTBI primer set and the Qiagen OneStep RT-PCR kit. Most expanded thyroid clonotypes (frequency above 0.001) were also detected in blood, suggesting blood repertoires may reflect thyroid immune responses. Ophthalmopathy was separated from stable hyperthyroidism by a 13 V-J signature model, with approximately 90% sensitivity and approximately 81% specificity obtained in cross-validation and 80%/75% obtained in testing. In validation, progression to ophthalmopathy was predicted by the model with around 71% sensitivity and about 72% specificity, a median of about 6.8 months before onset. To identify TCR V-J signatures that set the groups apart, the researchers used a discovery cohort of 100 patients, made up of 43 with Graves' ophthalmopathy and some 55 with stable Graves' hyperthyroidism. Prospective prediction of ophthalmopathy was tested in an independent validation cohort of fewer than 20 hyperthyroidism patients and 17 patients who later progressed to ophthalmopathy. The roughly 100 discovery patients were divided at random into training and test sets in a 7:3 ratio. In several Graves' hyperthyroidism patients, the study also compared T-cell repertoires from thyroid tissue with T-cell repertoires from blood. After blood sampling, hyperthyroidism patients were treated with methimazole at a starting dose of 30 mg daily, and ophthalmopathy patients were treated with high-dose intravenous methylprednisolone. A second multiplex PCR round built the libraries, followed by size selection and purification. Libraries were sequenced paired-end with 100 bp reads on an Illumina HiSeq2000. SOAPnuke was used to process the raw data, throwing out any read that contained adapters or uncalled bases, had a mean Phred below 15, or lacked an exact constant-primer or identifier match. COPE v1.2.5 was used to merge the high-quality paired reads, and each unique nucleotide sequence was defined as a clonotype. MiTCR v1.1 was used to align the clonotypes against IMGT TRBV, TRBD and TRBJ reference segments. The analysis included only V-J combinations with a frequency above 0.0001, which together covered 99% to 99.2% of the repertoires. A TCS score was defined as the ratio between F50 (clonal expansion) and ExV (chaos), using BLOSUM62-based TCRdist between CDR3 peptides within each V-J. Welch's t-statistics and random forest reduced around 550 V-J features to roughly 13, which were used in a naive Bayes classifier (R e1071). Sample size was not statistically predetermined, and investigators were not blinded to group allocation. TCR Vbeta CDR3 sequencing of 130 to 150 peripheral blood samples (43 ophthalmopathy, 75 or so hyperthyroidism and around 17 progressor patients) is reported in the paper.

This TCR came from a man aged 35 to 55 with Graves disease. Donor details come from another sample of the same person, matched by shared clones. The V gene is TRBV2 and the J gene is TRBJ1-1; too little of a D gene remains to name it. Sequences were derived from peripheral blood mononuclear cells (PBMCs), sampled at new diagnosis, from a patient treated with antithyroid drugs. The DNA is TGTGCCAGCAGACAGCATGAAGCTTTCTTT. It translates to CASRQHEAFF.